These 6 T cell receptor beta chains share one sample of origin, sequenced in a study of CD8 T cells in ankylosing spondylitis (dated by TCRdb to about 2017). The study at large found these results: A TCR beta motif of eight highly homologous amino acid variants appeared characteristic of blood from ankylosing spondylitis patients.

The library relied on 5' RACE. Sequencing used an Illumina HiSeq 2500. TCRdb reran the public reads through fastp at Q25 and MiXCR, keeping productive beta chains. Rows merge per CDR3 protein into single entries with the most common DNA and genes. This sample is represented by hundreds of thousands of distinct CDR3 sequences; approximately 17% of them were singletons. The ten largest clones represent 1% of the sample. For these receptors, no antigen is known. Material: blood, either unsorted or a sorted T cell fraction (not recorded which). Receptor source: a male donor with ankylosing spondylitis.

The table lists this clonotype with a few counts. The CDR3 region is CASSGGGGLREQYF. CDR3 DNA: TGTGCCAGCAGCGGGGGGGGTGGGCTACGGGAGCAGTACTTC. The gene calls are TRBV12-3 or TRBV12-4 and TRBJ2-7; 8 nucleotides match TRBD2. This CDR3 comprises 14 residues. Trimming at V came to 6 bases and at J to 7 bases, leaving 11 bases not matched to a gene.

The chain joins TRBV5-1 to TRBJ1-1; D might be TRBD1 (6 bases). V was clipped by 7 bases and J by 4 bases, with 14 bases between them. Germline CDR1 is SGHRS and CDR2 is YFSETQ. CDR3 length equals 13 residues. The CDR3 here is CASGPEGGTEAFF. The DNA of the CDR3 is TGCGCCAGCGGCCCTGAGGGGGGCACTGAAGCTTTCTTT.

This clonotype was counted a few times. The chain joins TRBV20-1 to TRBJ1-2; D is ambiguous. V gave up 2 bases and J gave up 2 bases, with 6 bases separating them. The CDR3 spans 12 residues. CDR1 and CDR2 (germline): DFQATT, SNEGSKA (reference sequence). In nucleotides, the CDR3 is TGCAGTGCTAGACATGGAAACTATGGCTACACCTTC. It translates to CSARHGNYGYTF.

This clonotype showed up just a few times. The chain carries TRBV5-1 and TRBJ2-1; 9 bases match TRBD1. The CDR3 consists of 15 residues. J gave up 7 bases and V 5 bases, and 10 bases lay outside the gene matches. Germline assignment: CDR1 SGHRS and CDR2 YFSETQ. CDR3 protein: CASSLRDRAGNEQFF. In nucleotides, the CDR3 is TGCGCCAGCAGTCTCCGGGACAGGGCGGGGAATGAGCAGTTCTTC. Filled out from reference TRBV5-1 and TRBJ2-1, the complete variable domain reads KAGVTQTPRYLIKTRGQQVTLSCSPISGHRSVSWYQQTPGQGLQFLFEYFSETQRNKGNFPGRFSGRQFSNSRSEMNVSTLELGDSALYLCASSLRDRAGNEQFFGPGTRLTVL.

The chain recombines TRBV20-1 with TRBJ2-1; TRBD1 might be the D (5 bases). CDR1 is DFQATT and CDR2 is SNEGSKA in the germline V gene (reference sequence). V was pared by 5 bases and J by 5 bases, with 10 bases between. The CDR3 spans 12 residues. This CDR3 reads CSALKTDNEQFF. In DNA form, the CDR3 reads TGCAGTGCTCTAAAGACAGACAATGAGCAGTTCTTC.

This clonotype was detected only a few times. CDR3 protein: CAIRTGDMNTEAFF. CDR3 sequence (DNA): TGTGCCATCAGGACAGGGGATATGAACACTGAAGCTTTCTTT. The chain carries TRBV10-3 and TRBJ1-1, with 8 bases lining up with TRBD1. CDR3 length: 14 amino acids. V lost 6 bases to trimming and J lost 0 bases; unmatched junction nucleotides: 3. Germline-derived CDR1 and CDR2 are ENHRY and SYGVKD.